Listed below are T cell receptor beta chains from one sample, sequenced in a study of CD8 T cells in Susac syndrome. TCRdb re-derived calls from the immunoSEQ multiplex PCR reads in MiXCR, one entry per CDR3 protein. Of about 120,000 distinct CDR3 sequences in the sample, around 96% were seen once. Sequences were obtained from CD4+ T cells from PBMCs. The receptors derive from a human donor with Susac syndrome. The CDR3 runs from the conserved cysteine through the conserved F or W. The D gene is left open where the match is weak. For some rows the clone size is stated as once, few or many, or as a class when expanded; others skip it.

17	TRBV5-6	TRBD1	TRBJ2-3	.	CASSLAGAGQGTDTQYF	TGTGCCAGCAGCTTGGCCGGGGCGGGACAGGGCACAGATACGCAGTATTTT
14	TRBV20-1	TRBD1	TRBJ1-5	.	CSAWTGYDNQPQHF	TGCAGTGCTTGGACAGGTTATGACAATCAGCCCCAGCATTTT
14	TRBV30	TRBD1	TRBJ2-7	.	CAWRYTGAPYEQYF	TGTGCCTGGAGATATACAGGGGCACCCTACGAGCAGTACTTC
14	TRBV30	.	TRBJ1-1	.	CAWSVPAMNTEAFF	TGTGCCTGGAGTGTACCAGCCATGAACACTGAAGCTTTCTTT
13	TRBV7-8	.	TRBJ2-1	.	CASSLGTLAEQFF	TGTGCCAGCAGCTTAGGGACTTTGGCTGAGCAGTTCTTC
15	TRBV12-3/TRBV12-4	.	TRBJ2-2	.	CASSLDSPNTGELFF	TGTGCCAGCAGTTTGGACAGTCCGAACACCGGGGAGCTGTTTTTT
12	TRBV18	.	TRBJ2-5	.	CASSDMQETQYF	TGTGCCAGCTCAGATATGCAAGAGACCCAGTACTTC
13	TRBV29-1	TRBD1	TRBJ2-3	.	CSVEGQGADTQYF	TGCAGCGTTGAAGGACAGGGTGCAGATACGCAGTATTTT
15	TRBV5-4	TRBD2	TRBJ2-3	once	CASSLTSGKLDTQYF	TGTGCCAGCAGCTTGACTAGCGGGAAGTTGGATACGCAGTATTTT
13	TRBV2	.	TRBJ1-1	.	CASSEARYTEAFF	TGTGCCAGCAGTGAAGCGCGCTACACTGAAGCTTTCTTT
15	TRBV9	TRBD1	TRBJ1-4	.	CASSARPGQTEKLFF	TGTGCCAGCAGCGCGAGGCCGGGACAGACCGAAAAACTGTTTTTT
14	TRBV12-3/TRBV12-4	.	TRBJ1-4	.	CASTPSGEGGKLFF	TGTGCCAGCACTCCCTCAGGGGAGGGAGGAAAACTGTTTTTT
16	TRBV28	TRBD1	TRBJ1-5	.	CASSTTGQVSDQPQHF	TGTGCCAGCAGTACAACGGGACAGGTTTCCGATCAGCCCCAGCATTTT
14	TRBV7-2	.	TRBJ2-5	.	CASSVGGAQETQYF	TGTGCCAGCAGCGTGGGGGGAGCCCAAGAGACCCAGTACTTC
16	TRBV18	.	TRBJ2-1	.	CASSPPSGRGYNEQFF	TGTGCCAGCTCACCACCGTCGGGGAGGGGGTACAATGAGCAGTTCTTC
14	TRBV24-1	.	TRBJ2-1	.	CATSDRGLSNEQFF	TGTGCCACCAGTGATCGGGGACTTTCGAACGAGCAGTTCTTC
15	TRBV30	TRBD1	TRBJ1-2	.	CAWIHRTRDSYGYTF	TGTGCCTGGATTCATCGTACCCGGGACAGCTATGGCTACACCTTC
15	TRBV20-1	.	TRBJ2-1	.	CSAVQGGLDYNEQFF	TGCAGTGCTGTGCAGGGGGGGCTAGACTACAATGAGCAGTTCTTC
16	TRBV6-1	TRBD1	TRBJ1-5	.	CASRPGGARSNQPQHF	TGTGCCAGCAGACCAGGGGGGGCACGGAGCAATCAGCCCCAGCATTTT
15	TRBV28	.	TRBJ2-7	.	CASRRPQGGSYEQYF	TGTGCCAGCAGGCGCCCACAGGGGGGGTCCTACGAGCAGTACTTC
17	TRBV9	.	TRBJ2-3	.	CASSVNPLGEYTDTQYF	TGTGCCAGCAGCGTAAACCCCCTGGGAGAGTACACAGATACGCAGTATTTT
14	TRBV19	TRBD2	TRBJ2-1	.	CASSIGLVRNEQFF	TGTGCCAGTAGTATCGGACTAGTCAGGAATGAGCAGTTCTTC
16	TRBV29-1	.	TRBJ2-2	.	CSVGGRAGRNTGELFF	TGCAGCGTTGGAGGCCGGGCGGGTCGTAACACCGGGGAGCTGTTTTTT
14	TRBV2	.	TRBJ2-5	.	CASRVTEYQETQYF	TGTGCCAGCAGAGTAACTGAGTACCAAGAGACCCAGTACTTC
14	TRBV6-5	.	TRBJ2-3	.	CASSYSNRGDTQYF	TGTGCCAGCAGTTACTCGAATCGGGGCGATACGCAGTATTTT
15	TRBV20-1	TRBD2	TRBJ2-7	.	CSARGSRENPYEQYF	TGCAGTGCTAGAGGATCGCGGGAGAATCCCTACGAGCAGTACTTC
14	TRBV18	TRBD1	TRBJ1-1	.	CASSATGGGTEAFF	TGTGCCAGCTCAGCGACAGGGGGAGGCACTGAAGCTTTCTTT
15	TRBV18	TRBD2	TRBJ2-1	few	CASSPGTSGFDEQFF	TGTGCCAGCTCACCTGGGACTAGCGGGTTTGATGAGCAGTTCTTC